The TCR beta chain described here comes from a study of blood T cell repertoires in COVID-19. As for the study in general: PBMCs, B-cell-depleted T cells, or T cells were the source of the cDNA or gDNA that made up the material.

Assay used: immunoSEQ multiplex PCR; TCRdb lists only in-frame clones, some missing. This table has approximately 300,000 clones, 89% appearing once. Germline V lookup: CDR1 WSHSY, CDR2 SAAADI. Unmatched junction bases numbered 2, after V lost 9 bases and J lost 3 bases. The CDR3 is made up of 12 amino acids. The sample consisted of peripheral blood. This sequence joins TRBV10-2 and TRBJ1-1; 9 nucleotides agree with TRBD1. This clonotype originated in a man aged 18-30 years who had recovered from COVID-19. The CDR3 is CASRQGDTEAFF. The CDR3 DNA follows: TGCGCCAGTCGACAGGGGGACACTGAAGCTTTCTTT.